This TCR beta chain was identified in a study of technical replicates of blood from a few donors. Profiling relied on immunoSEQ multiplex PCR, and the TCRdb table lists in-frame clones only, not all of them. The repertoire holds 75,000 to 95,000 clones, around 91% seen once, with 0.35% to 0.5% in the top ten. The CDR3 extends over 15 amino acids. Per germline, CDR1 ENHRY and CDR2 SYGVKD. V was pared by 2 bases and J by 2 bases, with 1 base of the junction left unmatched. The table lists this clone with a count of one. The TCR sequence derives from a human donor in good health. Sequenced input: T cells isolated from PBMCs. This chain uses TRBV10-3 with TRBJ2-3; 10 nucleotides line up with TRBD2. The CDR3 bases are TGTGCCATCAGTGAGGGACTAGCGGTCACAGATACGCAGTATTTT. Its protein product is CAISEGLAVTDTQYF.